Shown below are 20 T cell receptor beta chains from a single sample sequenced in a study of beta chain features in type 1 diabetes. Of the isolated RNA, all was reverse transcribed, and so the sequenced material was expressed TCRB transcripts. Clones were read by immunoSEQ multiplex PCR, and TCRdb kept only the in-frame ones, dropping some. The sample consists of about 470,000 clones, 30% of them appearing once. The sample consisted of naive CD4+ T cells from blood. These receptors all stem from a man in his late teens or twenties in good health.

V is TRBV30 and J is TRBJ1-5; no clear D gene. CDR1 and CDR2 from the germline V gene are GTSNPN and SVGIG (reference sequence). V was pared by 5 bases and J by 7 bases, with 9 bases between. The CDR3 totals 11 residues. CDR3 sequence reads: CAWSTGQPQHF. The CDR3 DNA follows: TGTGCCTGGTCTACCGGCCAGCCCCAGCATTTT.

The chain carries TRBV4-1 and TRBJ1-2; D not resolved. From germline, CDR1 is MGHRA and CDR2 YSYEKL. This CDR3 contains 13 residues. V was shortened by 4 bases and J by 8 bases, with 14 bases between the two germline ends. This CDR3 reads CASSPIAGQGYTF. The CDR3 region has the DNA TGCGCCAGCAGCCCGATTGCGGGCCAGGGCTACACCTTC.

Turning to this clone: Other DNA sequences of this sample code for an identical CDR3. The rearrangement links TRBV29-1 to TRBJ1-2, with D uncertain. V lost 0 bases and J 5 bases, leaving 7 bases between the germline ends. The length of the CDR3 is 12 residues. Germline CDR1 is SQVTM and CDR2 is ANQGSEA. The CDR3 DNA follows: TGCAGCGTTGAAGACGGGGTTTATGGCTACACCTTC. Its protein product is CSVEDGVYGYTF.

The chain combines TRBV6-1 with TRBJ2-7, with 7 nucleotides matching TRBD2. CDR3 length equals 15 residues. Trimming at V came to 2 bases and at J to 6 bases, leaving 10 bases not matched to a gene. Germline V gene lookup returns CDR1 MNHNS and CDR2 SASEGT. For the CDR3, the DNA is TGTGCCAGCAGTGAAAGGGTGGGAGGGCTTGCCGAGCAGTACTTC. It is translated as CASSERVGGLAEQYF.

This clone was observed a handful of times. The chain employs TRBV5-6 and TRBJ2-7, with D maybe TRBD2 (6 bases). Germline values: CDR1 SGHDT, CDR2 YYEEEE. V dropped 1 base and J dropped 3 bases, with 17 bases sitting between them. The CDR3 is 16 residues long. As DNA, the CDR3 is TGTGCCAGCAGCTTGTTTTCAGTAGCGGAGGGCTACGAGCAGTACTTC. Translated: CASSLFSVAEGYEQYF.

There are a few counts of this clone. The gene calls are TRBV29-1 and TRBJ2-3; perhaps TRBD2 as D (6 bases). The ends were cut back, 8 bases at V and 4 bases at J, with 19 bases in the middle. There are 14 residues in the CDR3. Germline V gene data show CDR1 as SQVTM and CDR2 as ANQGSEA. For the CDR3, the DNA is TGCAGCCATGACGGCGGGACTGGGGCAGATACGCAGTATTTT. This sequence encodes CSHDGGTGADTQYF.

The chain links TRBV2 to TRBJ2-1; D remains unclear. This CDR3 has 15 residues. Trimming took 6 bases from V and 0 from J, leaving 12 bases between them. Germline V gene sequence: CDR1 SNHLY, CDR2 FYNNEI. CDR3 DNA sequence: TGTGCCAGCAGAGAACGCGGCGGCTCCTACAATGAGCAGTTCTTC. Translating gives CASRERGGSYNEQFF.

The chain carries TRBV2 and TRBJ2-1; 9 nucleotides agree with TRBD2. Germline V gives CDR1 SNHLY, CDR2 FYNNEI. The CDR3 has 13 residues. V shed 7 bases and J 6 bases; nucleotides not matched to a gene: 4. The CDR3 bases are TGTGCCAGCACGCGGCGGGAGGGCAATGAGCAGTTCTTC. It codes for CASTRREGNEQFF.

This clone was seen only a few times. The chain recombines TRBV9 with TRBJ2-5; D remains unclear. The CDR3 length is 14 residues. CDR1 is SGDLS and CDR2 is YYNGEE in the germline V gene. The germline V and J ends were trimmed by 0 bases and 5 bases, with 11 bases remaining between them. The CDR3 is CASSVVGFGETQYF. The CDR3 nucleotides read TGTGCCAGCAGCGTAGTCGGGTTTGGGGAGACCCAGTACTTC.

This clone came up a few times. The V and J genes are TRBV29-1 and TRBJ2-3; D may be TRBD2 (6 bases). Trimming took 5 bases from V and 2 from J, leaving 14 bases between them. The CDR3 runs 14 residues. Germline CDR1 SQVTM, CDR2 ANQGSEA. In DNA form, the CDR3 reads TGCAGCGTTTCCGGGGAGGTGATCACAGATACGCAGTATTTT. Translating gives CSVSGEVITDTQYF.

The gene calls are TRBV30 and TRBJ1-5; tentatively, D is TRBD1 (5 bases). This CDR3 comprises 12 residues. Per the germline V gene, CDR1 is GTSNPN and CDR2 is SVGIG (reference sequence). The ends were cut back, 1 base at V and 9 bases at J, with 10 bases in the middle. CDR3 loop: CAWSAQGTPQHF. DNA of the CDR3: TGTGCCTGGAGTGCCCAGGGAACGCCCCAGCATTTT. Drawing the rest from reference TRBV30 and TRBJ1-5, the complete variable domain is SQTIHQWPATLVQPVGSPLSLECTVEGTSNPNLYWYRQAAGRGLQLLFYSVGIGQISSEVPQNLSASRPQDRQFILSSKKLLLSDSGFYLCAWSAQGTPQHFGDGTRLSIL.

The chain joins TRBV9 to TRBJ2-1, with 10 bases matching TRBD1. Germline loops: CDR1 SGDLS, CDR2 YYNGEE. The trim removed 6 bases at V and 9 bases at J, leaving 9 bases unmatched. CDR3 size: 14 residues. The CDR3 loop is CASNRQGATAEQFF. CDR3 DNA sequence: TGTGCCAGCAACCGACAGGGGGCCACGGCTGAGCAGTTCTTC.

In its sample, this clone was seen a few times. The V and J genes are TRBV2 and TRBJ1-5; TRBD1 matches 9 bases. V shed 4 bases, J shed 7 bases, and the junction held 5 bases outside the gene matches. The CDR3 totals 14 residues. Germline V gene data show CDR1 as SNHLY and CDR2 as FYNNEI. CDR3 in amino acids: CASSGTGGSQPQHF. The CDR3 nucleotides are TGTGCCAGCAGTGGCACAGGGGGCAGCCAGCCCCAGCATTTT.

This clone was seen a handful of times. The chain is built from TRBV5-4 and TRBJ2-7; TRBD2 is a possible D gene (5 bases). The germline gives CDR1 SGHNT, CDR2 YYREEE (reference sequence). The CDR3 loop spans 11 amino acids. Trimming cost V 2 bases and J 6 bases, with 6 bases left between them. The CDR3 sequence: CASSFRGEQYF. The CDR3 nucleotides are TGTGCCAGCAGCTTTCGGGGCGAGCAGTACTTC.

As to this clone: The sample has other DNA sequences that encode this CDR3 too. J is TRBJ2-1 and V is TRBV5-1; 8 positions agree with TRBD1. From germline, CDR1 is SGHRS and CDR2 YFSETQ. The CDR3 covers 14 residues. Trimming took 2 bases from V and 6 from J; bases not matched to a gene: 4. Here the CDR3 reads CASSLGTGGNEQFF. CDR3 sequence (DNA): TGCGCCAGCAGCTTAGGGACAGGCGGCAATGAGCAGTTCTTC. The complete variable domain, with remaining parts taken from reference TRBV5-1 and TRBJ2-1, reads KAGVTQTPRYLIKTRGQQVTLSCSPISGHRSVSWYQQTPGQGLQFLFEYFSETQRNKGNFPGRFSGRQFSNSRSEMNVSTLELGDSALYLCASSLGTGGNEQFFGPGTRLTVL.

The chain joins TRBV7-2 to TRBJ2-2; D is unclear. The CDR3 consists of 15 residues. Germline V gene data show CDR1 as SGHTA and CDR2 as FQGNSA. V was pared by 8 bases and J by 1 base, with 14 bases between. CDR3 nucleotide sequence: TGTGCCAGCCCATCCCCACAGTTGAACACCGGGGAGCTGTTTTTT. It specifies CASPSPQLNTGELFF. Supplemented by reference TRBV7-2 and TRBJ2-2, the full variable domain reads GAGVSQSPSNKVTEKGKDVELRCDPISGHTALYWYRQSLGQGLEFLIYFQGNSAPDKSGLPSDRFSAERTGGSVSTLTIQRTQQEDSAVYLCASPSPQLNTGELFFGEGSRLTVL.

The chain links TRBV29-1 to TRBJ2-7; the D gene could be TRBD1 or TRBD2 (5 bases each). The CDR3 extends over 13 amino acids. The germline gives CDR1 SQVTM, CDR2 ANQGSEA. The V and J ends lost 8 bases and 7 bases respectively, with 21 bases between them. The CDR3 nucleotides are TGCAGCCACGGGACCTTCAAGACGGGGGAGCAGTACTTC. Protein: CSHGTFKTGEQYF.

The V and J genes are TRBV5-1 and TRBJ2-7; 9 bases align to TRBD2. J gave up 4 bases and V 5 bases, and 13 bases lay outside the gene matches. CDR1 and CDR2 (germline): SGHRS, YFSETQ. This CDR3 is built from 16 residues. The CDR3 DNA is TGCGCCAGCAGATATACGCCCGGGACTAGCACTTACGAGCAGTACTTC. It yields the protein CASRYTPGTSTYEQYF. Together with reference TRBV5-1 and TRBJ2-7, the CDR3 gives the full variable domain: KAGVTQTPRYLIKTRGQQVTLSCSPISGHRSVSWYQQTPGQGLQFLFEYFSETQRNKGNFPGRFSGRQFSNSRSEMNVSTLELGDSALYLCASRYTPGTSTYEQYFGPGTRLTVT.

The chain links TRBV5-4 to TRBJ1-1; the D is unclear. Germline CDR1 reads SGHNT; CDR2 reads YYREEE (reference sequence). CDR3 length: 13 residues. V was pared by 6 bases and J by 0 bases, with 9 bases between. In nucleotides, the CDR3 is TGTGCCAGCACGGGGTTAATGAACACTGAAGCTTTCTTT. This gives the protein CASTGLMNTEAFF. Using reference TRBV5-4 and TRBJ1-1 for the parts outside the CDR3, the full variable domain is ETGVTQSPTHLIKTRGQQVTLRCSSQSGHNTVSWYQQALGQGPQFIFQYYREEENGRGNFPPRFSGLQFPNYSSELNVNALELDDSALYLCASTGLMNTEAFFGQGTRLTVV.

This clone was detected only a few times. The V gene is TRBV4-1, the J gene TRBJ2-2, with D uncertain. Trimming pared 1 base from V and 5 bases from J, leaving 2 bases between. This CDR3 has 12 residues. From germline, CDR1 is MGHRA and CDR2 YSYEKL. The CDR3 is CASSQATGELFF. CDR3 coding DNA: TGCGCCAGCAGCCAAGCGACCGGGGAGCTGTTTTTT.